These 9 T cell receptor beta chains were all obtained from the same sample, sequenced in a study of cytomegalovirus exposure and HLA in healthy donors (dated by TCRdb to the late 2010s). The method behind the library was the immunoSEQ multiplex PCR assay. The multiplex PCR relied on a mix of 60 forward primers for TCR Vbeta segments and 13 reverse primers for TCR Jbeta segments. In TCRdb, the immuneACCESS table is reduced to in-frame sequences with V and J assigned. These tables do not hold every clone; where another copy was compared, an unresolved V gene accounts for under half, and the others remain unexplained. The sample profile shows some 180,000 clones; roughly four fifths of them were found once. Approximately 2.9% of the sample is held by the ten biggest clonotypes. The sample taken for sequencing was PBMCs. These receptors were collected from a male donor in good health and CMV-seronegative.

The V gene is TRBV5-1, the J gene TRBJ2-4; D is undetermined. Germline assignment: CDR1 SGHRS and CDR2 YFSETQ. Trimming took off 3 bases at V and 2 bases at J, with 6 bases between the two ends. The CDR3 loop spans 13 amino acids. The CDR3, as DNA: TGCGCCAGCAGCTCCAATTCCAAAAACATTCAGTACTTC. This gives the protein CASSSNSKNIQYF.

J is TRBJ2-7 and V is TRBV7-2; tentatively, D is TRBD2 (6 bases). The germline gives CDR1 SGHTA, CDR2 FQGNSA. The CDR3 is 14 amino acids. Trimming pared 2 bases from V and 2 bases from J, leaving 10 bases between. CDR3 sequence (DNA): TGTGCCAGCAGCTTATGGGACTCCCCCTACGAGCAGTACTTC. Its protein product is CASSLWDSPYEQYF.

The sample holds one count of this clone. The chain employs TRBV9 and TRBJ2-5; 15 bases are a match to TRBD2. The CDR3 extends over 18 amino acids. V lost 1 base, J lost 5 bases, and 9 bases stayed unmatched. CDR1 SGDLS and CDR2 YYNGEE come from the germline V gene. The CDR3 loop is CASSVNPGLAGGRETQYF. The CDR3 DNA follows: TGTGCCAGCAGCGTAAACCCTGGACTAGCGGGAGGGCGGGAGACCCAGTACTTC.

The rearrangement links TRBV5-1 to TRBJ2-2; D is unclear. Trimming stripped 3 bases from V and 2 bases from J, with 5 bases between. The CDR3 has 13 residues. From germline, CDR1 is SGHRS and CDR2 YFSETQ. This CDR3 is CASSSSNTGELFF. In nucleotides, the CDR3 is TGCGCCAGCAGCTCCTCTAACACCGGGGAGCTGTTTTTT.

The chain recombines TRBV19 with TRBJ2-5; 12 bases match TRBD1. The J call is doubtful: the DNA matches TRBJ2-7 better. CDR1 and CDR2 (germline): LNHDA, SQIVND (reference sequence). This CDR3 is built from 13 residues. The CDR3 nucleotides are TGTGCCAGTAGTGGGACAGGGGGCTCCGAGCAGTACTTC. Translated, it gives CASSGTGGSEQYF.

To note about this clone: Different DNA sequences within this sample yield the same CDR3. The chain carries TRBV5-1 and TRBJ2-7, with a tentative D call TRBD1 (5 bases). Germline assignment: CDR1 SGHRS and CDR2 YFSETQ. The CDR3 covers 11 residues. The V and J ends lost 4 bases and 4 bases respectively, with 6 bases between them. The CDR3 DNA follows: TGCGCCAGCAGCCCAGGGTACGAGCAGTACTTC. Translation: CASSPGYEQYF.

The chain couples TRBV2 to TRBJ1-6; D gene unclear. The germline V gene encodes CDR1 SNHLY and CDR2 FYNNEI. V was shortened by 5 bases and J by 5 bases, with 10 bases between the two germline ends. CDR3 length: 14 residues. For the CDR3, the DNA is TGTGCCAGCAGTTACATGGTAAATAATTCACCCCTCCACTTT. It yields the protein CASSYMVNNSPLHF.

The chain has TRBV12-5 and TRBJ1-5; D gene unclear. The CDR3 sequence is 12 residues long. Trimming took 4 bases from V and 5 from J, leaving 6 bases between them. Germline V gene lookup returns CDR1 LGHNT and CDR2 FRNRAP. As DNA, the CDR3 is TGTGCTAGTGGTTCCTCCTATCAGCCCCAGCATTTT. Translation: CASGSSYQPQHF.

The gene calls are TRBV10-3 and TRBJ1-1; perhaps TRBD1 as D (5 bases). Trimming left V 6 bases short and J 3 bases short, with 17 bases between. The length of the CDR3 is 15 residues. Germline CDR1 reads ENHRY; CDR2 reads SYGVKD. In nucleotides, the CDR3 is TGTGCCATCAGAGCAACGGGTCGGGGGGACACTGAAGCTTTCTTT. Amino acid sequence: CAIRATGRGDTEAFF.